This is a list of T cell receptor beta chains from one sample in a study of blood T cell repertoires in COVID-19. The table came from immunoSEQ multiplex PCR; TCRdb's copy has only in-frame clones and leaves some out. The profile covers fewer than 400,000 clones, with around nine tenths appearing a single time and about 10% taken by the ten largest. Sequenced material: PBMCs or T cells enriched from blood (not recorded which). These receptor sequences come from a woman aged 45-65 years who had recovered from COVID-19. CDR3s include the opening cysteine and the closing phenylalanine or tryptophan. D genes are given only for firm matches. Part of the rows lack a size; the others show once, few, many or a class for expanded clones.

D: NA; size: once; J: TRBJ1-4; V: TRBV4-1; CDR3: CASSRQVATNEKLFF; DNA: TGCGCCAGCAGCCGACAAGTCGCAACTAATGAAAAACTGTTTTTT
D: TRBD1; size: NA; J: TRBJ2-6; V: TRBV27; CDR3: CASSSIGQGAYGANVLTF; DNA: TGTGCCAGCAGTTCCATTGGACAGGGGGCGTATGGGGCCAACGTCCTGACTTTC
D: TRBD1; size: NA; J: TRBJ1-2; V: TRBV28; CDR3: CASSTTGAGYGYTF; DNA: TGTGCCAGCAGTACGACAGGGGCGGGTTATGGCTACACCTTC
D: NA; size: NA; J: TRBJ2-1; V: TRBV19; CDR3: CASRPDRSYNEQFF; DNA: TGTGCCAGTAGACCGGACAGATCCTACAATGAGCAGTTCTTC
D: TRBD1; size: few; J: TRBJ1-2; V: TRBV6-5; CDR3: CASRGDRESPYGYTF; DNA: TGTGCCAGCAGGGGGGACAGGGAGTCCCCCTATGGCTACACCTTC
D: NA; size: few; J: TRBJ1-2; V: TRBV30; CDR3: CAWSVERYAGYTF; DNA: TGTGCCTGGAGTGTAGAGAGATATGCGGGCTACACCTTC
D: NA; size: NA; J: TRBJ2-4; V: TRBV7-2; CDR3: CASSFGQTSFPKNIQYF; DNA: TGTGCCAGCAGCTTCGGACAGACAAGCTTTCCCAAAAACATTCAGTACTTC
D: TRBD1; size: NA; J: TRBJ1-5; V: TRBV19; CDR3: CASSIGTGRGLSNQPQHF; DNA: TGTGCCAGTAGTATAGGGACAGGGAGAGGTCTCTCGAATCAGCCCCAGCATTTT
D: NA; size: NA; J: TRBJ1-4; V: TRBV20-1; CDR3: CSASDGGGTEKLFF; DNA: TGCAGTGCTAGTGATGGGGGGGGGACTGAAAAACTGTTTTTT
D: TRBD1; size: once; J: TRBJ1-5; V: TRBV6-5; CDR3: CASSYGQVYDQPQHF; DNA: TGTGCCAGCAGTTACGGACAGGTGTATGATCAGCCCCAGCATTTT
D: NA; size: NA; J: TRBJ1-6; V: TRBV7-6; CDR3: CASSLQEGQNSPLHF; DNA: TGTGCCAGCAGCCTCCAGGAGGGGCAGAATTCACCCCTCCACTTT
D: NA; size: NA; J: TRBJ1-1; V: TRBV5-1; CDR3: CASSLRLTGTEAFF; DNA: TGCGCCAGCAGCTTGAGACTGACTGGCACTGAAGCTTTCTTT
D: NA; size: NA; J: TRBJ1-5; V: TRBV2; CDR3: CASQSGSNQPQHF; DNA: TGTGCCAGCCAGTCAGGTAGCAATCAGCCCCAGCATTTT
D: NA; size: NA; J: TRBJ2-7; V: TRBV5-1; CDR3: CASSPVTGPGQYF; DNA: TGCGCCAGCAGCCCGGTGACAGGTCCAGGGCAGTACTTC
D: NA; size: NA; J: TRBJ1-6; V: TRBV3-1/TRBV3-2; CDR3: CASSQGPLGLHF; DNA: TGTGCCAGCAGCCAGGGCCCCTTAGGACTCCACTTT
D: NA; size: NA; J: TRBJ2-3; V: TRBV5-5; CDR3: CASSLSAGVDTQYF; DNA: TGTGCCAGCAGCTTGAGTGCAGGGGTGGATACGCAGTATTTT
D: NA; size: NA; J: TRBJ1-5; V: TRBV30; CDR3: CAWSTGFRQPQHF; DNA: TGTGCCTGGAGCACAGGGTTTCGGCAGCCCCAGCATTTT
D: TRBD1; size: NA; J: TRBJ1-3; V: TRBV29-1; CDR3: CSADRVTGNTIYF; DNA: TGCAGCGCCGACAGGGTAACTGGAAACACCATATATTTT
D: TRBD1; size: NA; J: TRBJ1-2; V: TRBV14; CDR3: CASSQAAGQVDYGYTF; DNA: TGTGCCAGCAGCCAAGCGGCGGGACAGGTGGACTATGGCTACACCTTC
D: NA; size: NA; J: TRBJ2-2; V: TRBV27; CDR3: CASSPRLEAGELFF; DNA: TGTGCCAGCAGTCCGCGTTTGGAGGCCGGGGAGCTGTTTTTT